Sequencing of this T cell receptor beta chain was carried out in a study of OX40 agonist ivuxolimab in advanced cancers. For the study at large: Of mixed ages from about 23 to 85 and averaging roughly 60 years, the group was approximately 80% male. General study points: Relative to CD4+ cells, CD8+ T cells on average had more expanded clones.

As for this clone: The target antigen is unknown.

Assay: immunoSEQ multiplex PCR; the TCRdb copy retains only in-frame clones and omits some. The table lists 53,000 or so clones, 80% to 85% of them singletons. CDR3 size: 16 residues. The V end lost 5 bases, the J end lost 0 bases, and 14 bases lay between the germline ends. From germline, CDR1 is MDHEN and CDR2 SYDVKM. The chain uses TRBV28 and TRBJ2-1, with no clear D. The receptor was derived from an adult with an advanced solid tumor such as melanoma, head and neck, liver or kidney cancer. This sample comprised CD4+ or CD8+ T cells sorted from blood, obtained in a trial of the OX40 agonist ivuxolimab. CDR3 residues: CASSTRISGSYNEQFF. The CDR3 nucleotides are TGTGCCAGCAGTACCCGGATCTCGGGCTCCTACAATGAGCAGTTCTTC.